This passage covers 13 T cell receptor beta chains from one sample sequenced in a study of blood T cell repertoires in COVID-19. The protocol was immunoSEQ multiplex PCR, while the TCRdb copy is restricted to in-frame clones and leaves out a portion. The repertoire includes a few hundred thousand clones, about 83% of them detected once, and over 9% sits in the top ten. Input material: peripheral blood. Receptors were obtained from an elderly man with acute or convalescent COVID-19.

This chain joins TRBV25-1 and TRBJ1-1; no clear D gene. There are 14 residues in the CDR3. Deletions cut 7 bases from V and 11 bases from J, with 23 bases between. Germline-derived CDR1 and CDR2 are MGHDK and SYGVNS. The CDR3 sequence: CASTPVGEAGSAFF. CDR3 in DNA: TGTGCCAGCACCCCGGTTGGGGAGGCCGGATCGGCTTTCTTT. Combining the CDR3 with reference TRBV25-1 and TRBJ1-1 gives the whole variable domain EADIYQTPRYLVIGTGKKITLECSQTMGHDKMYWYQQDPGMELHLIHYSYGVNSTEKGDLSSESTVSRIRTEHFPLTLESARPSHTSQYLCASTPVGEAGSAFFGQGTRLTVV.

This clone was detected only a few times. V and J are TRBV27 and TRBJ1-3; maybe TRBD1 (5 bases). The CDR3 totals 16 residues. Per germline, CDR1 MNHEY and CDR2 SMNVEV (reference sequence). Deletions cut 2 bases from V and 3 bases from J, with 14 bases between. CDR3 bases: TGTGCCAGCAGTTTACGGCCTCAGGGAGGTGGAAACACCATATATTTT. As protein: CASSLRPQGGGNTIYF.

This clone was seen a few times. The chain recombines TRBV5-4 with TRBJ2-3, with 7 bases that match TRBD2. The CDR3 sequence is 16 residues long. Germline V gene data show CDR1 as SGHNT and CDR2 as YYREEE (reference sequence). V was pared by 0 bases and J by 2 bases, with 6 bases of the junction left unmatched. CDR3: CASSLALAVPTDTQYF. The CDR3 DNA follows: TGTGCCAGCAGCTTGGCCCTAGCGGTTCCCACAGATACGCAGTATTTT.

The chain carries TRBV2 and TRBJ1-1; D uncertain. This CDR3 region has 13 residues. CDR1 is SNHLY and CDR2 is FYNNEI in the germline V gene. Trimming stripped 6 bases from V and 3 bases from J, with 11 bases between. CDR3 amino acids: CASSPPGDTEAFF. In nucleotides, the CDR3 is TGTGCCAGCAGCCCCCCCGGGGACACTGAAGCTTTCTTT.

The rearrangement joins TRBV29-1 to TRBJ2-2; 13 nucleotides agree with TRBD2. This CDR3 has 14 residues. Germline values: CDR1 SQVTM, CDR2 ANQGSEA. With 5 bases clipped from V and 6 bases from J, the junction kept 3 bases outside the gene matches. DNA for the CDR3: TGCAGCGTTACTAGCGGGAGGGAGGCCGGGGAGCTGTTTTTT. Translating it yields CSVTSGREAGELFF.

J is TRBJ2-3 and V is TRBV5-1, with 15 positions matching TRBD2. The CDR3 totals 15 residues. Losses at the gene ends were 3 bases for V and 6 bases for J; bases not matched to a gene: 2. Per germline, CDR1 SGHRS and CDR2 YFSETQ. Here the CDR3 reads CASSSGLAGGDTQYF. CDR3 DNA: TGCGCCAGCAGCTCCGGACTAGCGGGGGGGGATACGCAGTATTTT.

V and J are TRBV6-5 and TRBJ1-3, with D maybe TRBD1 (6 bases). Germline V gene data show CDR1 as MNHEY and CDR2 as SVGAGI. The CDR3 is 14 residues long. With 10 bases removed from V and 0 bases from J, the gap between germline ends came to 13 bases. This CDR3 is CATDRLSSGNTIYF. In DNA form, the CDR3 reads TGTGCCACCGACAGGTTGAGCTCTGGAAACACCATATATTTT.

This clone was detected once. This chain uses TRBV5-5 with TRBJ2-2; D uncertain. This CDR3 contains 16 residues. Germline V lookup: CDR1 SGHKS, CDR2 YYEKEE (reference sequence). The ends were cut back, 4 bases at V and 4 bases at J, with 17 bases in the middle. CDR3 bases: TGTGCCAGCAGCCCGAGGCTCCTGATGATCACCGGGGAGCTGTTTTTT. Translating gives CASSPRLLMITGELFF.

The chain employs TRBV28 and TRBJ2-7, with D perhaps matching TRBD2 (5 bases). The CDR3 is 13 residues long. Germline V CDR1 and CDR2: MDHEN, SYDVKM. V lost 6 bases to trimming and J lost 2 bases, with 11 bases between them. Written as DNA, the CDR3 is TGTGCCAGCAGCCCGCGGGCCCCCTACGAGCAGTACTTC. It yields the protein CASSPRAPYEQYF. Based on the CDR3 plus reference TRBV28 and TRBJ2-7, the full variable domain is DVKVTQSSRYLVKRTGEKVFLECVQDMDHENMFWYRQDPGLGLRLIYFSYDVKMKEKGDIPEGYSVSREKKERFSLILESASTNQTSMYLCASSPRAPYEQYFGPGTRLTVT.

This clone was observed a few times. The chain combines TRBV25-1 with TRBJ1-1; tentatively, D is TRBD1 (6 bases). Germline V CDR1 and CDR2: MGHDK, SYGVNS. The CDR3 is 15 amino acids. V was clipped by 7 bases and J by 6 bases, with 21 bases between them. CDR3 region: CASTQKAGGLAEAFF. CDR3 sequence (DNA): TGTGCCAGCACCCAAAAGGCGGGGGGGCTGGCTGAAGCTTTCTTT.

The rearrangement links TRBV2 to TRBJ1-5; D remains unclear. The germline V and J ends were trimmed by 6 bases and 6 bases, with 15 bases remaining between them. Germline loops: CDR1 SNHLY, CDR2 FYNNEI. This CDR3 comprises 14 residues. CDR3 nucleotide sequence: TGTGCCAGCAGCCTACAGCTGTCGAGTCAGCCCCAGCATTTT. This sequence encodes CASSLQLSSQPQHF.

V usage is TRBV19 and J usage is TRBJ1-5, with 8 positions matching TRBD1. With V trimmed by 6 bases and J by 11 bases, 15 bases remained unmatched. The germline CDR1 and CDR2 sequences are LNHDA and SQIVND (reference sequence). CDR3 length: 15 amino acids. The CDR3: CASRPGQGARAAQHF. The CDR3 nucleotides are TGTGCCAGTAGGCCGGGGCAGGGGGCCCGAGCTGCCCAGCATTTT.

The table lists this clone with a count of one. The chain has TRBV5-4 and TRBJ2-5; 8 nucleotides match TRBD1. Germline CDR1 is SGHNT and CDR2 is YYREEE (reference sequence). V was clipped by 4 bases and J by 4 bases; unmatched bases: 9. There are 15 residues in the CDR3. This CDR3 reads CASSRAGQDGETQYF. The DNA for the CDR3 is TGTGCCAGCAGCAGGGCGGGACAGGATGGAGAGACCCAGTACTTC.